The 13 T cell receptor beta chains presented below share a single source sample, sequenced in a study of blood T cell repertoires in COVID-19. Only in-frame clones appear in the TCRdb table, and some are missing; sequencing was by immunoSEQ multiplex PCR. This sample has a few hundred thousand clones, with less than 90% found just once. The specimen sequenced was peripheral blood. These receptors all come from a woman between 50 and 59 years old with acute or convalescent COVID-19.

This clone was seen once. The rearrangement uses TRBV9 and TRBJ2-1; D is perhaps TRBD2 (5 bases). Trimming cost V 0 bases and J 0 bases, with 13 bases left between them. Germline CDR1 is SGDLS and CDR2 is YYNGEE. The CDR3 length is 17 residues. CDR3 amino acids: CASSVGELLSSYNEQFF. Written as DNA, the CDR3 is TGTGCCAGCAGCGTAGGGGAGCTACTCAGCTCCTACAATGAGCAGTTCTTC.

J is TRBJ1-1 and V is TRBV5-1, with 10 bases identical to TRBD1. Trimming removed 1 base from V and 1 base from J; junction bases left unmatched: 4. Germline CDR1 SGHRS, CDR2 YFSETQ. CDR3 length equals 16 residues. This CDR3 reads CASSLTGTGANTEAFF. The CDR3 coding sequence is TGCGCCAGCAGCTTGACCGGGACAGGGGCGAACACTGAAGCTTTCTTT.

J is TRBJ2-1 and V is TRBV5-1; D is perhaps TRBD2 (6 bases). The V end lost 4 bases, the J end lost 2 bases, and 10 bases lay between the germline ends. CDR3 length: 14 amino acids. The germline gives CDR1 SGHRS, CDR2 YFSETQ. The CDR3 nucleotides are TGCGCCAGCAGCCTCCCGGGGGCCTACAATGAGCAGTTCTTC. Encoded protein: CASSLPGAYNEQFF.

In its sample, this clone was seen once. The DNA of the CDR3 is TGTGCCAGCCTGATTCAAGTGACCTCAGGCTATGGCTACACCTTC. It encodes CASLIQVTSGYGYTF. V is TRBV6-4 and J is TRBJ1-2; no firm D call. The CDR3 consists of 15 residues. The germline gives CDR1 MRHNA, CDR2 SNTAGT. V gave up 8 bases and J gave up 4 bases, with 20 bases separating them.

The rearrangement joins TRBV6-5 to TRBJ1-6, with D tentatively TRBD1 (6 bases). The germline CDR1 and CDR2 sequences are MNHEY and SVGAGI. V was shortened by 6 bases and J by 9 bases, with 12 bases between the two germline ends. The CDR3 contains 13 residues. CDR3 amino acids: CASRRTDGSPLHF. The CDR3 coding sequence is TGTGCCAGCAGGAGGACAGATGGTTCACCCCTCCACTTT.

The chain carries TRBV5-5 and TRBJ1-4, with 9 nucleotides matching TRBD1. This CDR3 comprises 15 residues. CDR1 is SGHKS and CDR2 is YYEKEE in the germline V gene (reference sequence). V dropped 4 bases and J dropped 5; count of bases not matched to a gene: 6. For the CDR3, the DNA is TGTGCCAGCAGCAGGACAGGGGTGGGAAATGAAAAACTGTTTTTT. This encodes CASSRTGVGNEKLFF.

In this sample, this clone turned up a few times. CDR3 coding DNA: TGTGCCAGCAGCTTCGGACAGGCGTTTAATCAGCCCCAGCATTTT. This codes for CASSFGQAFNQPQHF. This chain links TRBV7-2 with TRBJ1-5; 7 bases are shared with TRBD1. There are 15 residues in the CDR3. V trimming: 3 bases; J trimming: 4 bases; junction bases outside the gene matches: 6. Looked up from germline, CDR1 is SGHTA and CDR2 is FQGNSA.

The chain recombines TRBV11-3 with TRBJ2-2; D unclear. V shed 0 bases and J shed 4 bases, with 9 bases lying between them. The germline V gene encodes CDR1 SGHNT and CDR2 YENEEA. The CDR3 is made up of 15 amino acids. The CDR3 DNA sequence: TGTGCCAGCAGCTTAGATGGAGCCCTCACCGGGGAGCTGTTTTTT. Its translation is CASSLDGALTGELFF. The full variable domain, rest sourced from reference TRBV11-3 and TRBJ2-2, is EAGVVQSPRYKIIEKKQPVAFWCNPISGHNTLYWYLQNLGQGPELLIRYENEEAVDDSQLPKDRFSAERLKGVDSTLKIQPAELGDSAVYLCASSLDGALTGELFFGEGSRLTVL.

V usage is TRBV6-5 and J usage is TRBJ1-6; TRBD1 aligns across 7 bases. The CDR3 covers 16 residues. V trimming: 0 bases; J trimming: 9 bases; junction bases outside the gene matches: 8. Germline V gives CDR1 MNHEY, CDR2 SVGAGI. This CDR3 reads CASSYSIDRVGSPLHF. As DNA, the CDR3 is TGTGCCAGCAGTTACTCCATCGACAGGGTCGGTTCACCCCTCCACTTT.

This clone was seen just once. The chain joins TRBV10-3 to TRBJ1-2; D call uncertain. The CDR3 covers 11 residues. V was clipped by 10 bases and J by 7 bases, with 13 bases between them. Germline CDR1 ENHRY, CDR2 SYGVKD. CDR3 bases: TGTGCCACGGGTCTCGGGGTTGGCTACACCTTC. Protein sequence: CATGLGVGYTF.

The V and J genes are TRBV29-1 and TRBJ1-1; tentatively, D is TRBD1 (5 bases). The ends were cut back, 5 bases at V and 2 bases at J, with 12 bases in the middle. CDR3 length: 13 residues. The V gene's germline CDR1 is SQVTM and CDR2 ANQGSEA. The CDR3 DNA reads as TGCAGCGTTAGAAGGGACTTAAACACTGAAGCTTTCTTT. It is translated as CSVRRDLNTEAFF.

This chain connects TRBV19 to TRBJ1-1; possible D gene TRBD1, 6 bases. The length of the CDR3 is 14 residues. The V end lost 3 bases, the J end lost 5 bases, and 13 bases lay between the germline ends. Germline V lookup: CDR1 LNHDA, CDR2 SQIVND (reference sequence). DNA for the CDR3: TGTGCCAGTAGTATTCAGGGAGGGGGGACTGAAGCTTTCTTT. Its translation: CASSIQGGGTEAFF.

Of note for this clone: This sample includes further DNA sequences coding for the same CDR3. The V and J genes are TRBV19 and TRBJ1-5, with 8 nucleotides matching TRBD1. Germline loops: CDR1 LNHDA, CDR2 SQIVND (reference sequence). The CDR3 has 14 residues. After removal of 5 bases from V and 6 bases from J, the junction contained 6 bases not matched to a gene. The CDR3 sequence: CASSGTGGSQPQHF. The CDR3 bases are TGTGCCAGTAGTGGCACAGGGGGGAGTCAGCCCCAGCATTTT.